This TCR beta chain is from a study of blood T cell repertoires in COVID-19. Study as a whole: Spain, Italy and the United States supplied samples that represented acute and convalescent COVID-19. Nucleic acid was either cDNA or gDNA, and it came from T cells, B-cell-depleted T cells, or PBMCs.

This CDR3 spans 14 amino acids. Germline CDR1 SGHRS, CDR2 YFSETQ. The V gene end was trimmed by 4 bases and the J gene end by 2 bases; junction bases not matched to a gene: 5. In the original workflow: Reference gene primer amplification gave estimated nucleated cell counts. Sequenced by immunoSEQ multiplex PCR; TCRdb stores in-frame clones only, minus some. Clonal size and the V and J genes are those of that table, whereas D and trimming came from the DNA. The sample yields approximately 63,000 clones, 87% seen once. Sequenced: peripheral blood. The TCR originated in a man at least 80 years old in a cohort sampled during active COVID-19. This chain links TRBV5-1 with TRBJ1-1; TRBD1 agrees at 7 bases. CDR3 loop: CASSPDRINTEAFF. CDR3 in DNA: TGCGCCAGCAGCCCGGACAGGATAAACACTGAAGCTTTCTTT.